This TCR beta chain was identified in a study of response to subunit inactivated influenza vaccine. Germline CDR1 ENHRY, CDR2 SYGVKD. This CDR3 is built from 11 residues. Trimming took off 10 bases at V and 8 bases at J, with 14 bases between the two ends. General observations from the study: Researchers suggested that each seasonal influenza vaccination recruits few new T cells.

TCRdb ran MiXCR on the RT-PCR reads and lists one entry per CDR3 protein. Among about 830,000 distinct CDR3 sequences, approximately 18% were seen once, and the ten largest hold about a tenth. This clonotype was detected a few times. Its antigen is not known. The sequence came from a man in his forties or fifties who received an inactivated influenza vaccine. This chain joins TRBV10-3 and TRBJ1-1, with unresolved D. The sequencing used PBMCs from blood, collected approximately 5 days after vaccination. The CDR3 loop is CATRSEGEAFF. CDR3 DNA: TGTGCCACCCGCTCGGAGGGAGAAGCTTTCTTT.